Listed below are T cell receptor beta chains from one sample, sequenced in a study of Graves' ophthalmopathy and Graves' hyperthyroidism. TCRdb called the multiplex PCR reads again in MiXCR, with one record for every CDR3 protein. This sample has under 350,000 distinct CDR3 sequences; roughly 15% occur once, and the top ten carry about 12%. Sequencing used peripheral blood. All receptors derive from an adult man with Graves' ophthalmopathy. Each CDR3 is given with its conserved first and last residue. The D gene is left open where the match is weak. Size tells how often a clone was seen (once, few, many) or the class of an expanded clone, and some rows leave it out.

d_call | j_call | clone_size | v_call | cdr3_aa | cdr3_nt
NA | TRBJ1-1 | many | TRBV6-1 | CASSSGFATEAFF | TGTGCCAGCAGTAGCGGGTTTGCCACTGAAGCTTTCTTT
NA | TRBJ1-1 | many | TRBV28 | CASSVRTEAFF | TGTGCCAGCAGTGTGAGGACTGAAGCTTTCTTT
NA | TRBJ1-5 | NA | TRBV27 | CASSSVPPGYSNQPQHF | TGTGCCAGCAGTTCCGTCCCCCCCGGGTATAGCAATCAGCCCCAGCATTTT
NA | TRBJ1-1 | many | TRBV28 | CASYSRRTEAFF | TGTGCCAGCTATTCCCGGAGGACTGAAGCTTTCTTT
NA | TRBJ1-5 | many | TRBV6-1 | CASSEARQYSNQPQHF | TGTGCCAGCAGTGAAGCGCGTCAGTATAGCAATCAGCCCCAGCATTTT
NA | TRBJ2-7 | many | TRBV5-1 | CASSLADGYEQYF | TGCGCCAGCAGCTTGGCTGATGGCTACGAGCAGTACTTC
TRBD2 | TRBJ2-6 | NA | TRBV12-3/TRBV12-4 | CASTRGESGANVLTF | TGTGCCAGCACCCGGGGGGAATCTGGGGCCAACGTCCTGACTTTC
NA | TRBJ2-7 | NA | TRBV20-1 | CSARDIGDEQYF | TGCAGTGCTAGAGATATCGGAGACGAGCAGTACTTC
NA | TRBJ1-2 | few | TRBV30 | CAWSVATANYGYTF | TGTGCCTGGAGTGTAGCGACAGCTAACTATGGCTACACCTTC
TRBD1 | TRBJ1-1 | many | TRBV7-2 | CASTLTGVASEAFF | TGTGCCAGCACCTTAACAGGGGTGGCCTCTGAAGCTTTCTTT
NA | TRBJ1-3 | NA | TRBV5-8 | CASSLRGGSGNTIYF | TGTGCCAGCAGCTTGCGGGGAGGCTCTGGAAACACCATATATTTT
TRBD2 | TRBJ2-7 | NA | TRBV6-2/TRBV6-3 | CASSTSATSYEQYF | TGTGCCAGCAGTACTAGCGCGACCTCCTACGAGCAGTACTTC
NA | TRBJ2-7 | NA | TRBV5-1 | CASSRTSQGTVDEQYF | TGCGCCAGCAGCCGAACCTCACAGGGAACTGTGGACGAGCAGTACTTC
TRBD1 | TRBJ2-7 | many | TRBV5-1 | CASSDIPGQGYEQYF | TGCGCCAGCAGCGATATACCGGGACAGGGGTACGAGCAGTACTTC
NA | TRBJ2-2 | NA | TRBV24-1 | CATSDTFRGSDTGELFF | TGTGCCACCAGTGACACCTTTAGGGGTTCGGACACCGGGGAGCTGTTTTTT
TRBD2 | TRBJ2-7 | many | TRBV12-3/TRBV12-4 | CASSLASGTSGTEQYF | TGTGCCAGCAGTTTAGCCTCCGGGACTAGCGGGACCGAGCAGTACTTC
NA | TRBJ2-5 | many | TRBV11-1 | CASSLEVQGETQYF | TGTGCCAGCAGCTTAGAGGTCCAGGGGGAGACCCAGTACTTC
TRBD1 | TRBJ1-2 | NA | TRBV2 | CASSEQGANYGYTF | TGTGCCAGCAGTGAACAGGGGGCTAACTATGGCTACACCTTC
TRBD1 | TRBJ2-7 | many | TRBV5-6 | CASSHRQGAYEQYF | TGTGCCAGCAGCCACCGTCAGGGGGCCTACGAGCAGTACTTC
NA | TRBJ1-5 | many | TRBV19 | CASSISNQPQHF | TGTGCCAGTAGTATTAGCAATCAGCCCCAGCATTTT
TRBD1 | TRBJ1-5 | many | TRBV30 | CAWKRDRTGGDDQPQHF | TGTGCCTGGAAACGGGACAGGACAGGGGGCGACGATCAGCCCCAGCATTTT
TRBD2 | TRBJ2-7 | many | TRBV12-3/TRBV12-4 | CASSSRLAGAYEQYF | TGTGCCAGCAGTTCCCGACTAGCGGGGGCCTACGAGCAGTACTTC
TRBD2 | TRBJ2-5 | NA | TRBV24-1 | CATSDLISGTGVETQYF | TGTGCCACCAGTGATTTGATTAGCGGGACGGGGGTGGAGACCCAGTACTTC
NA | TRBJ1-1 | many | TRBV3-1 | CASNLAQGTEAFF | TGTGCCAGCAACCTAGCACAGGGAACTGAAGCTTTCTTT
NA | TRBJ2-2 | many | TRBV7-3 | CASRADRNTGELFF | TGTGCCAGCAGAGCGGACAGGAACACCGGGGAGCTGTTTTTT
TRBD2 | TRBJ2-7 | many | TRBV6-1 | CASSSRLAGISYEQYF | TGTGCCAGCAGTAGTCGGCTAGCGGGGATATCCTACGAGCAGTACTTC
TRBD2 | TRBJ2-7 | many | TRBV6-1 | CASTLAGTYEQYF | TGTGCCAGCACTCTAGCGGGAACATACGAGCAGTACTTC
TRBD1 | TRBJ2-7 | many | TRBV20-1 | CSASSGQGTYEQYF | TGCAGTGCTAGTTCGGGACAGGGAACCTACGAGCAGTACTTC
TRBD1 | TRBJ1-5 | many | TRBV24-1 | CATSLQGVFHF | TGTGCCACCAGTTTACAGGGGGTTTTCCATTTT
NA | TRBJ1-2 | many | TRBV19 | CASSMNHAVKYGYTF | TGTGCCAGTAGTATGAATCACGCCGTTAAGTATGGCTACACCTTC
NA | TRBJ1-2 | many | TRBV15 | CATSRDVGGSGYTF | TGTGCCACCAGCAGAGATGTAGGGGGGTCTGGCTACACCTTC
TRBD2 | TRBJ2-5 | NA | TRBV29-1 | CSVNPGLAGRGTQYF | TGCAGCGTTAACCCGGGACTAGCGGGGAGGGGGACCCAGTACTTC
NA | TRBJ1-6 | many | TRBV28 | CASRGWDGFSYNSPLHF | TGTGCCAGCAGAGGCTGGGACGGATTCTCCTATAATTCACCCCTCCACTTT
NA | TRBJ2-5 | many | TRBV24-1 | CATSAPGQQETQYF | TGTGCCACCAGTGCCCCGGGACAACAAGAGACCCAGTACTTC
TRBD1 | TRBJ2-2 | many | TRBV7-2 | CASSLPDRGYTGELFF | TGTGCCAGCAGCCTACCGGACAGGGGATACACCGGGGAGCTGTTTTTT
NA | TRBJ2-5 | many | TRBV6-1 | CASSRTKETQYF | TGTGCCAGCAGCCGGACAAAAGAGACCCAGTACTTC
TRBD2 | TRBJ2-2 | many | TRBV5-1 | CASSISGRAVAGELFF | TGCGCCAGCAGCATTAGCGGGAGGGCCGTCGCCGGGGAGCTGTTTTTT
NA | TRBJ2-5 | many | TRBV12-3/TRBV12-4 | CASSFPAETQYF | TGTGCCAGCAGTTTTCCAGCGGAGACCCAGTACTTC
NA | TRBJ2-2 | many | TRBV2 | CASSAGLENTGELFF | TGTGCCAGCAGTGCGGGACTCGAGAACACCGGGGAGCTGTTTTTT
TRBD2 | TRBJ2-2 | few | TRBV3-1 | CASSQRTSAGELFF | TGTGCCAGCAGCCAAAGGACTAGCGCCGGGGAGCTGTTTTTT
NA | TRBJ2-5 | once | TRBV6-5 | CASNWDSQETQYF | TGTGCCAGCAATTGGGACTCCCAAGAGACCCAGTACTTC
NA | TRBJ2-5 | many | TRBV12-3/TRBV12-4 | CASSLAQGGGETQYF | TGTGCCAGCAGTTTAGCGCAGGGGGGCGGGGAGACCCAGTACTTC
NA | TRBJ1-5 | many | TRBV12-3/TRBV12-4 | CASSSTGNFDQPQHF | TGTGCCAGCAGTTCTACAGGGAATTTCGATCAGCCCCAGCATTTT
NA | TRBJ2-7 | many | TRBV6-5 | CASSSPTGRYEQYF | TGTGCCAGCAGTTCCCCCACGGGAAGGTACGAGCAGTACTTC
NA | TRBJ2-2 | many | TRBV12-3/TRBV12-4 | CASRGQSHLNTGELFF | TGTGCCAGCAGAGGACAGTCACACTTAAACACCGGGGAGCTGTTTTTT